The TCR beta chain described here comes from a study of cytomegalovirus exposure and HLA in healthy donors. Using immunoSEQ multiplex PCR, the repertoire was profiled, and TCRdb retains in-frame clones only, with some absent. The table has about 73,000 clones, around 95% seen once. Study-level results: Altogether, 164 TCR beta chains were recorded as cytomegalovirus-associated.

Points on this clone: Its cognate antigen is unknown.

This CDR3 is 17 amino acids long. V lost 4 bases and J 13 bases, leaving 26 bases between the germline ends. The V gene's germline CDR1 is SGHAT and CDR2 FQNNGV. The chain couples TRBV11-2 to TRBJ1-6; possible D gene TRBD1, 5 bases. The sample taken for sequencing was PBMCs. The clonotype comes from a man in his late teens or twenties in good health and CMV-seronegative. Here the CDR3 DNA reads TGTGCCAGCAGCTCCTACCCCACCGGGACTGCAATCTGGCCCCTCCACTTT. It translates to CASSSYPTGTAIWPLHF.